One and the same sample provided the 12 T cell receptor beta chains below, sequenced in a study of TIL therapy for anti-PD-1-resistant metastatic lung cancer. The libraries were made with immunoSEQ v3. Sequenced by immunoSEQ multiplex PCR; TCRdb stores in-frame clones only, minus some. Of approximately 87,000 clones listed, around 71% are singletons. Documented time point: pre-treatment sample, taken before nivolumab and TIL therapy. Most excised metastases sampled were pleural nodules or supraclavicular lymph nodes. The sample consisted of tumor tissue, taken at baseline. These receptors were taken from a person aged 25-79 years with non-small cell lung cancer.

The CDR3 spells CASSRRLAGGQGDTQYF. CDR3 DNA sequence: TGTGCCAGCAGCCGCAGACTAGCGGGGGGGCAAGGAGATACGCAGTATTTT. The J gene is TRBJ2-3, the V gene TRBV11-3; 14 nucleotides line up with TRBD2. With V trimmed by 5 bases and J by 5 bases, 9 bases remained unmatched. The CDR3 loop spans 17 amino acids. The germline CDR1 and CDR2 sequences are SGHNT and YENEEA.

The chain carries TRBV5-4 and TRBJ2-5; possibly TRBD1 or TRBD2 for D (5 bases each). The V gene lost 2 bases and the J gene lost 5 bases, with 10 bases spanning the gap. This CDR3 region has 13 residues. Germline lookup yields CDR1 SGHNT and CDR2 YYREEE (reference sequence). CDR3: CASSFGGWETQYF. The CDR3 region has the DNA TGTGCCAGCAGCTTTGGGGGTTGGGAGACCCAGTACTTC.

This clone turned up a few times. The rearrangement links TRBV30 to TRBJ1-1, with D possibly matching TRBD1 (6 bases). This CDR3 is 14 amino acids long. Trimming left V 3 bases short and J 4 bases short, with 15 bases between. Per the germline V gene, CDR1 is GTSNPN and CDR2 is SVGIG (reference sequence). CDR3 DNA sequence: TGTGCCTGGAGGCTAGGGGGTAGCGGCACTGAAGCTTTCTTT. Encoded protein: CAWRLGGSGTEAFF.

The chain uses TRBV5-1 and TRBJ1-1; no clear D. The CDR3 has 15 amino acids. Germline loops: CDR1 SGHRS, CDR2 YFSETQ. V gave up 0 bases and J gave up 6 bases, with 15 bases separating them. The CDR3 reads CASSLGVGWEAEAFF. In DNA form, the CDR3 reads TGCGCCAGCAGCTTGGGAGTAGGGTGGGAGGCTGAAGCTTTCTTT. The full variable domain, rest sourced from reference TRBV5-1 and TRBJ1-1, is KAGVTQTPRYLIKTRGQQVTLSCSPISGHRSVSWYQQTPGQGLQFLFEYFSETQRNKGNFPGRFSGRQFSNSRSEMNVSTLELGDSALYLCASSLGVGWEAEAFFGQGTRLTVV.

The chain couples TRBV7-2 to TRBJ2-7; D unresolved. Looked up from germline, CDR1 is SGHTA and CDR2 is FQGNSA. CDR3 length: 15 residues. The germline V and J ends were trimmed by 6 bases and 0 bases, with 15 bases remaining between them. CDR3 DNA: TGTGCCAGCAGGCAGACTCACGCGACCTCCTACGAGCAGTACTTC. Protein: CASRQTHATSYEQYF.

The CDR3: CAISEYRTDQPQHF. The DNA of the CDR3 is TGTGCCATCAGTGAGTACCGGACAGATCAGCCCCAGCATTTT. The chain combines TRBV10-3 with TRBJ1-5; a possible D gene is TRBD1 (6 bases). Trimming cost V 1 base and J 5 bases, with 9 bases left between them. The CDR3 spans 14 residues. Germline V gives CDR1 ENHRY, CDR2 SYGVKD.

V is TRBV2 and J is TRBJ2-7; D not certain. Trimming pared 3 bases from V and 6 bases from J, leaving 6 bases between. Germline-derived CDR1 and CDR2 are SNHLY and FYNNEI. The CDR3 extends over 11 amino acids. CDR3 loop: CASSEWAEQYF. Written as DNA, the CDR3 is TGTGCCAGCAGTGAGTGGGCCGAGCAGTACTTC.

The gene calls are TRBV6-2 or TRBV6-3 and TRBJ2-5; 8 bases match TRBD2. Trimming at V came to 2 bases and at J to 4 bases, leaving 6 bases not matched to a gene. The germline V gene encodes CDR1 MNHEY and CDR2 SVGEGT. The CDR3 sequence is 15 residues long. Written as DNA, the CDR3 is TGTGCCAGCAGTTACCCCGGGACTAGTCGAGAGACCCAGTACTTC. Its translation is CASSYPGTSRETQYF.

This chain joins TRBV5-1 and TRBJ1-6; D possibly corresponds to TRBD1 (5 bases). V lost 1 base and J lost 14, with 13 bases in between. Germline-derived CDR1 and CDR2 are SGHRS and YFSETQ. CDR3 length equals 13 residues. DNA for the CDR3: TGCGCCAGCAGCTTGCTGAGGGGATCCACCCTCCACTTT. Protein: CASSLLRGSTLHF.

This clone has just a few counts. This chain uses TRBV7-3 with TRBJ2-1; 8 bases match TRBD2. Looked up from germline, CDR1 is SGHTA and CDR2 is FQGTGA. The CDR3 runs to 15 residues. Trimming cost V 1 base and J 4 bases; bases outside gene matches: 3. The CDR3 DNA sequence: TGTGCCAGCAGCTTAAAAAGCGGGAGATACAATGAGCAGTTCTTC. Translation: CASSLKSGRYNEQFF.

This chain connects TRBV5-6 to TRBJ1-6; TRBD1 matches 9 bases. The germline V gene encodes CDR1 SGHDT and CDR2 YYEEEE. Trimming cost V 2 bases and J 7 bases; bases outside gene matches: 7. This CDR3 spans 16 amino acids. The CDR3: CASSLIGTGYNSPLHF. CDR3 nucleotide sequence: TGTGCCAGCAGCTTAATCGGGACAGGGTACAATTCACCCCTCCACTTT.

The chain carries TRBV4-1 and TRBJ1-1, with a weak D call TRBD1 (6 bases). V lost 0 bases, J lost 6 bases, and 26 bases lay in between. Germline CDR1 and CDR2: MGHRA and YSYEKL. The CDR3 consists of 19 residues. The CDR3 protein is CASSQDPSITGKYHAEAFF. CDR3 sequence (DNA): TGCGCCAGCAGCCAAGATCCCTCAATAACAGGGAAATATCACGCTGAAGCTTTCTTT.